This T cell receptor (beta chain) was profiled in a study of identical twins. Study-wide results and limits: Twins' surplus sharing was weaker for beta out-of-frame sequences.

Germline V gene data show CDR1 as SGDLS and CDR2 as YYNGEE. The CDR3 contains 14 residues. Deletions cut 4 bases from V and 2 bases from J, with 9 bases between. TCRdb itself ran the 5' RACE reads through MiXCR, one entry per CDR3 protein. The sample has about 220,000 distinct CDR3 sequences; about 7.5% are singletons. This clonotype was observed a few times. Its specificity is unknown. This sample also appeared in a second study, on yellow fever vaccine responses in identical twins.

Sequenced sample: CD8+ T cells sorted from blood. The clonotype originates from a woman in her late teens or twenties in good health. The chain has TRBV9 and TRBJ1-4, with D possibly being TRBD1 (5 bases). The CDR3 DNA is TGTGCCAGCAGCCCCGGGGGGACTAATGAAAAACTGTTTTTT. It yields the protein CASSPGGTNEKLFF.